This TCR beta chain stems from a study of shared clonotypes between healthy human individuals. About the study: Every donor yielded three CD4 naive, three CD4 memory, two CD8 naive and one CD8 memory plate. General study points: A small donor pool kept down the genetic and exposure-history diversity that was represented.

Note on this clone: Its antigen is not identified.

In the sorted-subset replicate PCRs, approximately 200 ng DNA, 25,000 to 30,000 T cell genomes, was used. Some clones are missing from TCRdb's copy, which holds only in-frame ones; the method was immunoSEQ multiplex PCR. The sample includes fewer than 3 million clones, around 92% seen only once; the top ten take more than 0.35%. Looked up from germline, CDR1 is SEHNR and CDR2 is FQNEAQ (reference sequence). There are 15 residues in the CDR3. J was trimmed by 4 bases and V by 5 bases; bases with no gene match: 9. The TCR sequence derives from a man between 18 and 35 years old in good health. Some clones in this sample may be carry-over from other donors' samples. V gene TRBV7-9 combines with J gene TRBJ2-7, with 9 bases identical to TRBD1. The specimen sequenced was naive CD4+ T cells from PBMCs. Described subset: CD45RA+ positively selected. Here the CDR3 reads CASSQGTGTIYEQYF. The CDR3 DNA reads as TGTGCCAGCAGCCAGGGGACAGGGACCATTTACGAGCAGTACTTC.